This record covers a single TCR beta chain. Trimming left V 0 bases short and J 3 bases short, with 7 bases between. The germline CDR1 and CDR2 sequences are SGDLS and YYNGEE. This CDR3 comprises 13 residues. Reverse transcription of 0.5 to 1 ug RNA was performed with random hexamers. The method of amplification for TCR beta CDR3 was immunoSEQ multiplex PCR, covering 54 Vbeta and 13 Jbeta. TCRdb fed the immunoSEQ multiplex PCR reads into MiXCR, producing one record per CDR3 protein. The sample records some 150,000 distinct CDR3 sequences, about 94% being singletons. Sequencing of TCR beta was carried out in blood CD8+ and CD4+ T cells. Treatment-naive patients with stable or active relapsing-remitting disease were the multiple sclerosis controls. TEMRA cells underwent FACS enrichment and CD8+ and CD4+ T cells underwent negative isolation. The data were obtained in a study of CD8 T cells in Susac syndrome.

The genes are TRBV9 and TRBJ2-7; no definite D call. This TCR came from a human donor with multiple sclerosis. Sequenced material: CD8+ T cells from PBMCs. CDR3 DNA: TGTGCCAGCAGCGTAGGGTCCGACTACGAGCAGTACTTC. Translated: CASSVGSDYEQYF.